This T cell receptor (beta chain) emerged from a study of cytomegalovirus exposure and HLA in healthy donors. Broader study findings: Altogether, about 160 TCR beta chains were recorded as cytomegalovirus-associated.

V dropped 0 bases and J dropped 2 bases, with 9 bases sitting between them. The germline CDR1 and CDR2 sequences are SGHRS and YFSETQ. The CDR3 totals 15 residues. The donors belonged to the approximately 120-subject validation cohort, separate from the 666-subject first cohort. Clones were read by immunoSEQ multiplex PCR, and TCRdb kept only the in-frame ones, dropping some. The sample has some 130,000 clones; around 87% are singletons. Worth noting for this clone: Its antigen remains unknown.

Sequenced input: PBMCs. The receptor was derived from a woman aged 18 to 35 in good health and CMV-seropositive. The chain couples TRBV5-1 to TRBJ2-1, with D maybe TRBD1 (5 bases). CDR3 DNA: TGCGCCAGCAGCTTGGAAACAGGAACCTACAATGAGCAGTTCTTC. Its protein is CASSLETGTYNEQFF.